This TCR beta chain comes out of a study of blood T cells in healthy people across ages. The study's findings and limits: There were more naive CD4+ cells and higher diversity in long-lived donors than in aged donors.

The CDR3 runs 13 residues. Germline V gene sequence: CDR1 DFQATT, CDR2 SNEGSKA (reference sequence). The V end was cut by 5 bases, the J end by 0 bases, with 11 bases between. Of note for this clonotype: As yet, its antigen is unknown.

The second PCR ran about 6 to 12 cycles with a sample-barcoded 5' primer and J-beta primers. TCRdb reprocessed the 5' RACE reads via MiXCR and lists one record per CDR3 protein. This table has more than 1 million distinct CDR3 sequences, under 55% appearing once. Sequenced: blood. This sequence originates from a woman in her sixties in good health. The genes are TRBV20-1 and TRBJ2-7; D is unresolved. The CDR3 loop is CSAQAQVSYEQYF. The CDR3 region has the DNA TGCAGTGCTCAGGCGCAGGTCTCCTACGAGCAGTACTTC.